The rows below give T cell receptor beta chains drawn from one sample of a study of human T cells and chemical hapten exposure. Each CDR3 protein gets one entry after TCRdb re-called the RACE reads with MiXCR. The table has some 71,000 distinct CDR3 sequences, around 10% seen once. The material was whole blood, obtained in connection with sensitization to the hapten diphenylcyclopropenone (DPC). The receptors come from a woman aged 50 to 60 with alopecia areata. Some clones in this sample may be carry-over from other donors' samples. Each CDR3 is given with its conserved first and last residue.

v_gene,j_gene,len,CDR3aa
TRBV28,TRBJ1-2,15,CASSSNPPILYGYTF
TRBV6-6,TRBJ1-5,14,CASSWDRENQPQHF
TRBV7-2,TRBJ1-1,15,CASSFRAQGNTEAFF
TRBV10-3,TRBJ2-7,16,CAISASTGISSYEQYF
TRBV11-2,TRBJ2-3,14,CASSSTGQGSDQYF
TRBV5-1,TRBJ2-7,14,CASSLSQAEGEQYF
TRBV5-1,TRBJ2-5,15,CASSSGTRHQETQYF
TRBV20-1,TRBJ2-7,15,CSATNLAGHTYEQYF
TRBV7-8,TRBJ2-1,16,CASSLTPGLAGRVQFF
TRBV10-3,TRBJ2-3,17,CAISGSVGDRGSTTQYF
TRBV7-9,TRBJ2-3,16,CASSLLVAGGPDTQYF
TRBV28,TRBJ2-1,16,CASALAGGSRSNEQFF
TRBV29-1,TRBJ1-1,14,CSAVKGTLNTEAFF
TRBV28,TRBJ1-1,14,CASSAGQGNTEAFF
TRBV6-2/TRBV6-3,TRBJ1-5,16,CASTSGQGYSNQPQHF
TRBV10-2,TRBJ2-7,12,CASSESGFEQYF
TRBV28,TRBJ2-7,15,CASRSTGARSYEQYF
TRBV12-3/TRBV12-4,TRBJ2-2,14,CASSLERQVHELFF
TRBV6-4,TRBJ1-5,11,CASSVCVLQHF
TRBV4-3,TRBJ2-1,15,CASSQAGTGTIEQFF
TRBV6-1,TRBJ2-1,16,CASSQLPGQGSNEQFF
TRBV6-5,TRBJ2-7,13,CASSYGPGYEQYF
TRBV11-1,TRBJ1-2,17,CASSVGRWMLPNYGYTF
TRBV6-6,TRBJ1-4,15,CASSYGRGRSEKLFF
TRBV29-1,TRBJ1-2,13,CSVERQEGVGYTF
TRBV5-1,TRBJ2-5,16,CASSFGASTGQETQYF
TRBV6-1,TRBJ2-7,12,CASNTRGGEQYF
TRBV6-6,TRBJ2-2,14,CASSLRGRTGELFF
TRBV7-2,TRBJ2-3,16,CASSLFGGGSTDTQYF
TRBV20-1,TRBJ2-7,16,CSAREILSVIRKEQYF
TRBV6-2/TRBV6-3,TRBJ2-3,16,CASSSRGPPSTDTQYF
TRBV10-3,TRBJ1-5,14,CAISEDLWNQPQHF
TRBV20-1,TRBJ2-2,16,CSATDRSRGGSGELFF
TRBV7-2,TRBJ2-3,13,CASSLATGAPSYF
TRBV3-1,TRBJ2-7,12,CASSQGPSEQYF
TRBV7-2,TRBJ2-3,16,CASSIGTSVLADTQYF
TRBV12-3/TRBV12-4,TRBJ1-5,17,CASSLQGRGGSNQPQHF
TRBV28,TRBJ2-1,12,CASNSLNNEQFF
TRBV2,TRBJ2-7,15,CVSSEEGTGEYEQYF
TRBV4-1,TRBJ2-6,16,CASSQLQGAGANVLTF
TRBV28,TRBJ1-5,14,CASSPYVSNQPQHF
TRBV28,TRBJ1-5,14,CASSERNSNQPQHF
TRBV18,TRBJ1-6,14,CASSQDGRGSPLHF
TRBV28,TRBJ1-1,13,CASSTELNTEAFF
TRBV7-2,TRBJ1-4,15,CASSRVGGTNEKLFF
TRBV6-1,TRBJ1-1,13,CASSPRGGLEAFF
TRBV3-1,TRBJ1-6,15,CASSHRQGEGSPLHF
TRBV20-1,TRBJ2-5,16,CSARGLAGTAQETQYF
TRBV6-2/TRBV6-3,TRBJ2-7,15,CASSYSKGHNYEQYF
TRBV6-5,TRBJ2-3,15,CASSKKGVNTDTQYF
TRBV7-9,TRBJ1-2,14,CASSLVGTGVGYTF
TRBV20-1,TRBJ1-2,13,CSAPRQVAMGYTF
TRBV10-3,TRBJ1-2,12,CAISESEYGYTF
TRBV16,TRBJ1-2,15,CASSQLGEGVKGYTF
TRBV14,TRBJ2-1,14,CASSHYRGDNEQFF
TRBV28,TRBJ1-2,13,CASTNLVFGGYTF
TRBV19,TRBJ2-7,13,CASSTSPNYEQYF